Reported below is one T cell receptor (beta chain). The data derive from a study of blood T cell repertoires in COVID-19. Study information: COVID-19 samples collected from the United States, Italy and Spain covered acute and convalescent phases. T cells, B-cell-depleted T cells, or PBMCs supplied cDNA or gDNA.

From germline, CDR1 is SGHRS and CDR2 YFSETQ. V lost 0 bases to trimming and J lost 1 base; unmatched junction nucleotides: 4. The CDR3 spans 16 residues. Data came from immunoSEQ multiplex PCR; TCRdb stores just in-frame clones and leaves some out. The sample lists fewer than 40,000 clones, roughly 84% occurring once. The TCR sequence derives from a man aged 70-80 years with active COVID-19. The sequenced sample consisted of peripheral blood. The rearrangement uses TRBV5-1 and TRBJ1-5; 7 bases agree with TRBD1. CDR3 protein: CASSLEGASSNQPQHF. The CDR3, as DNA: TGCGCCAGCAGCTTGGAGGGGGCCTCGAGCAATCAGCCCCAGCATTTT. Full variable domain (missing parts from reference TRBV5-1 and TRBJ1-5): KAGVTQTPRYLIKTRGQQVTLSCSPISGHRSVSWYQQTPGQGLQFLFEYFSETQRNKGNFPGRFSGRQFSNSRSEMNVSTLELGDSALYLCASSLEGASSNQPQHFGDGTRLSIL.